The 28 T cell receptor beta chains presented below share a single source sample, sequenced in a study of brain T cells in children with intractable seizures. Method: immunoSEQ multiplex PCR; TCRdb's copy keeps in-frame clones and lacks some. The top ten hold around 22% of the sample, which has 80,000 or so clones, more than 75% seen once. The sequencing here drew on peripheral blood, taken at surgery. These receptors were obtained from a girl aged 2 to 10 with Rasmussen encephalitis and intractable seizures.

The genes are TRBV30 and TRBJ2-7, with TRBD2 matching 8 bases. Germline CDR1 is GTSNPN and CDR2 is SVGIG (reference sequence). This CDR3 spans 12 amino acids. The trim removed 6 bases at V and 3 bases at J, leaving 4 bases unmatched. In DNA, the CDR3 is TGTGCCTGCCAAAGCGGGAGCTACGAGCAGTACTTC. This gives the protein CACQSGSYEQYF.

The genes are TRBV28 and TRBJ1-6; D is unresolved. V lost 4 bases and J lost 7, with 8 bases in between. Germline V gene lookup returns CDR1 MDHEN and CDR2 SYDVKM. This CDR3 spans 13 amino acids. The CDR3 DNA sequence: TGTGCCAGCAGTTCTATAGAAAATTCACCCCTCCACTTT. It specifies CASSSIENSPLHF.

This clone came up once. CDR3 in amino acids: CASSEVGTGGEQYF. In nucleotides, the CDR3 is TGTGCCAGCAGTGAAGTGGGGACAGGGGGCGAGCAGTACTTC. The chain recombines TRBV6-1 with TRBJ2-7; 11 bases align to TRBD1. Germline assignment: CDR1 MNHNS and CDR2 SASEGT. The CDR3 has 14 amino acids. The trim removed 1 base at V and 6 bases at J, leaving 2 bases unmatched.

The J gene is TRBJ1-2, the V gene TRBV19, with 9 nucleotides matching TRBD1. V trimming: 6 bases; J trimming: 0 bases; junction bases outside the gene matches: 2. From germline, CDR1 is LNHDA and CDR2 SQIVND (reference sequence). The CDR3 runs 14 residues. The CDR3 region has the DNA TGTGCCAGTAGGGGGACAGGGCCTAACTATGGCTACACCTTC. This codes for CASRGTGPNYGYTF.

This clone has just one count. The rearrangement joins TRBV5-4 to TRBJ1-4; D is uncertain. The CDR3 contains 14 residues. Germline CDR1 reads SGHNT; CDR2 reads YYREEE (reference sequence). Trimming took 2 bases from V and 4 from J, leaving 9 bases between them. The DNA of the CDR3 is TGTGCCAGCAGCTTTGGAGCTCTTAATGAAAAACTGTTTTTT. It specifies CASSFGALNEKLFF.

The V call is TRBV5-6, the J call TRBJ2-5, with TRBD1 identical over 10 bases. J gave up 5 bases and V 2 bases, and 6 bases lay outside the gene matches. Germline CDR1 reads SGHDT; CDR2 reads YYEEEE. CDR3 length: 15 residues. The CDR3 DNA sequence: TGTGCCAGCAGCTTCCGGGACAGGGGCGCGGAGACCCAGTACTTC. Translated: CASSFRDRGAETQYF.

CDR3 residues: CASSLNIGAEAFF. CDR3 DNA sequence: TGTGCCAGCAGCTTAAATATCGGCGCTGAAGCTTTCTTT. The chain joins TRBV7-8 to TRBJ1-1; D not resolved. Trimming took 2 bases from V and 6 from J, leaving 10 bases between them. The CDR3 consists of 13 residues. CDR1 and CDR2 from the germline V gene are SGHVS and FQNEAQ. Full variable domain (remainder filled in from reference TRBV7-8 and TRBJ1-1): GAGVSQSPRYKVAKRGQDVALRCDPISGHVSLFWYQQALGQGPEFLTYFQNEAQLDKSGLPSDRFFAERPEGSVSTLKIQRTQQEDSAVYLCASSLNIGAEAFFGQGTRLTVV.

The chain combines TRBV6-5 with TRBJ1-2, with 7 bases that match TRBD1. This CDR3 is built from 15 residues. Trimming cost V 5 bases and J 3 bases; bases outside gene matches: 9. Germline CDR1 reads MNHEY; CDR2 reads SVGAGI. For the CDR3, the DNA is TGTGCCAGCAGTCTCCGACAGGGCCCGCACTATGGCTACACCTTC. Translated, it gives CASSLRQGPHYGYTF.

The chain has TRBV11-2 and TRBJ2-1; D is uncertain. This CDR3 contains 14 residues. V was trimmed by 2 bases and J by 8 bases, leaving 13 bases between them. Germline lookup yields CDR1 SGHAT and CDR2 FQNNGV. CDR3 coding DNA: TGTGCCAGCAGCTTATTCAAGATGCGAGATGAGCAGTTCTTC. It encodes CASSLFKMRDEQFF.

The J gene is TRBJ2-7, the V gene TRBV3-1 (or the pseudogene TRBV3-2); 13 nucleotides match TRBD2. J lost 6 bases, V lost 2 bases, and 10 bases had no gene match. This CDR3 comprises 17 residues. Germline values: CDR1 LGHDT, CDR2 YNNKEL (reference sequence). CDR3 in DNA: TGTGCCAGCAGCCAAATAGTTCGGACTAGCGGGAGCCCCGAGCAGTACTTC. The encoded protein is CASSQIVRTSGSPEQYF.

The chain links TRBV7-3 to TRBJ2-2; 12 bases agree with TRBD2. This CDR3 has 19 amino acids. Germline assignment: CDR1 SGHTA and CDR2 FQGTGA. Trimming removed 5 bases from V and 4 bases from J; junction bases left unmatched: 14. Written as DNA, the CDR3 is TGTGCCAGCAGCCCCCTTCCTAGCGGGAGGGCCCCGAGCACCGGGGAGCTGTTTTTT. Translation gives CASSPLPSGRAPSTGELFF. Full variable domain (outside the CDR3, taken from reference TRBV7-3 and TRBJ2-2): GAGVSQTPSNKVTEKGKYVELRCDPISGHTALYWYRQSLGQGPEFLIYFQGTGAADDSGLPNDRFFAVRPEGSVSTLKIQRTERGDSAVYLCASSPLPSGRAPSTGELFFGEGSRLTVL.

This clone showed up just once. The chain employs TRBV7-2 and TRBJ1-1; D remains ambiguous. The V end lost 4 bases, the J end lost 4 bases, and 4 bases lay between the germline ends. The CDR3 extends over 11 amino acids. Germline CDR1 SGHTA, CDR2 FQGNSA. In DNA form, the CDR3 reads TGTGCCAGCAGCTCTTCCACTGAAGCTTTCTTT. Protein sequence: CASSSSTEAFF.

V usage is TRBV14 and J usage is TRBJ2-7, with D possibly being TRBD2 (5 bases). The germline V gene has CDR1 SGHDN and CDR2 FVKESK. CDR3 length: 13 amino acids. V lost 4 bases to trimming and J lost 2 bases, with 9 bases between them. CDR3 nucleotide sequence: TGTGCCAGCAGCCCCGGGATAGCCTACGAGCAGTACTTC. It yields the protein CASSPGIAYEQYF.

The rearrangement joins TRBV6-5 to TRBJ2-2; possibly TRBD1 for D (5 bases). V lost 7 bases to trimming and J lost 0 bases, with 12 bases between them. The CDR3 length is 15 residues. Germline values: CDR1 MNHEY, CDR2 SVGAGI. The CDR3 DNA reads TGTGCCAGCACCCCATGGGGCCCGAACACCGGGGAGCTGTTTTTT. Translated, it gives CASTPWGPNTGELFF.

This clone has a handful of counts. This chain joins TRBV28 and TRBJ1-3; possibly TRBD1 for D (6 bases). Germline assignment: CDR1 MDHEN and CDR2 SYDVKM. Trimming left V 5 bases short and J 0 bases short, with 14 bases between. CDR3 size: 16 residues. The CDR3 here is CASSPWGTSSGNTIYF. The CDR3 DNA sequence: TGTGCCAGCAGTCCCTGGGGGACAAGCTCTGGAAACACCATATATTTT.

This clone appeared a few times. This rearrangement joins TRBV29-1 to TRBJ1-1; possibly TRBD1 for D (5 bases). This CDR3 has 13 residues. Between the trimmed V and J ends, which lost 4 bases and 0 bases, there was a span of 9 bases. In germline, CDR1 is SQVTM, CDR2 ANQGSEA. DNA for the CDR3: TGCAGCGTTGGGGGGGGGATGAACACTGAAGCTTTCTTT. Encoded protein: CSVGGGMNTEAFF.

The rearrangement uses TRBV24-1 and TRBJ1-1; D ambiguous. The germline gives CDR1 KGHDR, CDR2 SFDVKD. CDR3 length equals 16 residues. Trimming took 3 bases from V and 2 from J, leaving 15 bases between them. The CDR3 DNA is TGTGCCACCAGTGATGCACTTAGACTCCTTAACACTGAAGCTTTCTTT. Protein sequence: CATSDALRLLNTEAFF.

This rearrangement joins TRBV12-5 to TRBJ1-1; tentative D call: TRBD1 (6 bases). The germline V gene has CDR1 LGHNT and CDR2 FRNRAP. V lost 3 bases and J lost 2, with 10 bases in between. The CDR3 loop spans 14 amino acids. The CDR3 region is CASGFGQPNTEAFF. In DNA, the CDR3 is TGTGCTAGTGGTTTCGGACAGCCTAACACTGAAGCTTTCTTT.

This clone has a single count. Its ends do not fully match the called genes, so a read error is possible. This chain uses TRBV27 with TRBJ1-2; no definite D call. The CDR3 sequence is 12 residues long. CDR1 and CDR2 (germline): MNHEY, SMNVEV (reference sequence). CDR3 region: CASGFSPGGYTF. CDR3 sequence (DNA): TGTGCCAGCGGTTTTTCGCCGGGGGGCTACACCTTC.

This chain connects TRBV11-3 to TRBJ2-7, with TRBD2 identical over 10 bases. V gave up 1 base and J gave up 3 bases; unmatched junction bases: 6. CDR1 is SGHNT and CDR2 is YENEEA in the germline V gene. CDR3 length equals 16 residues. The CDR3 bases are TGTGCCAGCAGCTTAGTACTAGCGGGATCTAACTACGAGCAGTACTTC. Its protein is CASSLVLAGSNYEQYF.

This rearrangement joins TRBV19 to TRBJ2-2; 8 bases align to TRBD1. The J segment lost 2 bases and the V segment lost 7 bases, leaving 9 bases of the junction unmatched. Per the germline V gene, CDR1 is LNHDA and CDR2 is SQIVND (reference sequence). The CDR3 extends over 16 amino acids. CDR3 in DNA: TGTGCCAGTATTACGACAGGGGACCTCAACACCGGGGAGCTGTTTTTT. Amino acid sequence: CASITTGDLNTGELFF.

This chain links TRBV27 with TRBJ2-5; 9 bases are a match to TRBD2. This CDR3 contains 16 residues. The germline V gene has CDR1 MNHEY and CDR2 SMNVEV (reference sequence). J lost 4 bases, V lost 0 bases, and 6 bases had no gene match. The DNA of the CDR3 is TGTGCCAGCAGTTTATCGATTGCGGGAGGGGGAGAGACCCAGTACTTC. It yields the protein CASSLSIAGGGETQYF.

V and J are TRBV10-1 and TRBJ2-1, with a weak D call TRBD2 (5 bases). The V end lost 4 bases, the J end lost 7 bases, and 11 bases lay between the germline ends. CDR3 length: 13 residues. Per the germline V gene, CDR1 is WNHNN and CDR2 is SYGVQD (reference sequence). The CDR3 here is CASSALTSNEQFF. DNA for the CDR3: TGCGCCAGCAGTGCCCTAACTAGTAATGAGCAGTTCTTC.

CDR3 sequence (DNA): TGTGCCTGGGCAGGACTAGCGCTAACCTCTACCGCTAGCACAGATACGCAGTATTTT. It is translated as CAWAGLALTSTASTDTQYF. The chain uses TRBV30 and TRBJ2-3, with 9 bases aligning to TRBD2. With V trimmed by 5 bases and J by 0 bases, 18 bases remained unmatched. This CDR3 region has 19 residues. Looked up from germline, CDR1 is GTSNPN and CDR2 is SVGIG (reference sequence).

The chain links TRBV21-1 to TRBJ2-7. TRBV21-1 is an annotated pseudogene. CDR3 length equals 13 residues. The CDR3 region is CASSKVRGYEQYF. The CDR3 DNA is TGTGCCAGCAGCAAAGTGAGGGGCTACGAGCAGTACTTC.

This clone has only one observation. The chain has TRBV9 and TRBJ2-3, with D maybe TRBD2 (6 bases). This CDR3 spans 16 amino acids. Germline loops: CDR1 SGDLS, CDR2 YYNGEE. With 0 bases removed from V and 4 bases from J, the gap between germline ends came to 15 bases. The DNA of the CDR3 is TGTGCCAGCAGCGTAGGGGGCGGGACCCTCCCAGATACGCAGTATTTT. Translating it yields CASSVGGGTLPDTQYF.

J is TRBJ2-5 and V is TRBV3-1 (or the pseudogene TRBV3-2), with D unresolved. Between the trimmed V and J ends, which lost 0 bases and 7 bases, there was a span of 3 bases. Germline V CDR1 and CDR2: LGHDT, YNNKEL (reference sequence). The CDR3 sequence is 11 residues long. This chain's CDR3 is CASSQELTQYF. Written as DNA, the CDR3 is TGTGCCAGCAGCCAAGAGTTGACCCAGTACTTC.

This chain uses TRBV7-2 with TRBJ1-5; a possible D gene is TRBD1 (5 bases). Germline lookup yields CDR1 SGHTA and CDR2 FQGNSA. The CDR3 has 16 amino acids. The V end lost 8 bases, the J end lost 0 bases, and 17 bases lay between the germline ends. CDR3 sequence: CASGREGWNSNQPQHF. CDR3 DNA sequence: TGTGCCAGCGGCAGGGAGGGATGGAATAGCAATCAGCCCCAGCATTTT.